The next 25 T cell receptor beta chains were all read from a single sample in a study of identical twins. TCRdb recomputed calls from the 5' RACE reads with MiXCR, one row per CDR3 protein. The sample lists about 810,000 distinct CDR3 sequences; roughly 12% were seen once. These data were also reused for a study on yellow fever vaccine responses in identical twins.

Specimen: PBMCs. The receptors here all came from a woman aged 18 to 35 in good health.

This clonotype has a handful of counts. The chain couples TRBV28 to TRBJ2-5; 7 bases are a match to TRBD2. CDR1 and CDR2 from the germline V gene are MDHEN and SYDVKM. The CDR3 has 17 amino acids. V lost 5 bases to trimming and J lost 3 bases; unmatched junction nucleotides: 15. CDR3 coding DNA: TGTGCCAGCAGTGGGGGGGGGTCGTTATGGGTGAAAGAGACCCAGTACTTC. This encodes CASSGGGSLWVKETQYF.

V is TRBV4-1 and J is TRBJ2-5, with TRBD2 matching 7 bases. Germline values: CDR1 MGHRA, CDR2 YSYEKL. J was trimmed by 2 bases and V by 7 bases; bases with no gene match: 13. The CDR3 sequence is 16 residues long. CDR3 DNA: TGCGCCAGCACCCAGATCGATTGGGGAGGGCAAGAGACCCAGTACTTC. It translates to CASTQIDWGGQETQYF.

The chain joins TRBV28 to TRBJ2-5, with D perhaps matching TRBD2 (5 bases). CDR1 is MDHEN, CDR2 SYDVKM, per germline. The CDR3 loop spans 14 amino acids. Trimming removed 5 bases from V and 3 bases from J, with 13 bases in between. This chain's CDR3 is CASSTRATEETQYF. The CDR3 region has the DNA TGTGCCAGCAGTACGCGGGCAACGGAAGAGACCCAGTACTTC. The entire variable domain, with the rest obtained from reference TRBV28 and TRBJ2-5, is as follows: DVKVTQSSRYLVKRTGEKVFLECVQDMDHENMFWYRQDPGLGLRLIYFSYDVKMKEKGDIPEGYSVSREKKERFSLILESASTNQTSMYLCASSTRATEETQYFGPGTRLLVL.

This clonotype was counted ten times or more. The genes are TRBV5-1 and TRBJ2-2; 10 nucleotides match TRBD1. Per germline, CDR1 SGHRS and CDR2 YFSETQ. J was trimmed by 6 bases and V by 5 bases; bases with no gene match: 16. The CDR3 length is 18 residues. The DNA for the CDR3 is TGCGCCAGCAGTAGGGACAGGGGAGTCAGCGGACCCTCCGGGGAGCTGTTTTTT. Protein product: CASSRDRGVSGPSGELFF.

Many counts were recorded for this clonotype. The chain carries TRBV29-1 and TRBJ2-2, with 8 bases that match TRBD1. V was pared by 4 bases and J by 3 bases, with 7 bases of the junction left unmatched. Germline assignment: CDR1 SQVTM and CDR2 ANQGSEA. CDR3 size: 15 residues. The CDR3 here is CSVAGGGQDTGELFF. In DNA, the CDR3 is TGCAGCGTTGCTGGAGGGGGACAGGACACCGGGGAGCTGTTTTTT.

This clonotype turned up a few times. The CDR3 nucleotides are TGTGCCACCAGGGGACAGGGCAGGCATGAGCAGTTCTTC. Amino acids: CATRGQGRHEQFF. This chain uses TRBV24-1 with TRBJ2-1, with TRBD1 matching 9 bases. From germline, CDR1 is KGHDR and CDR2 SFDVKD. The ends lost 7 bases at V and 8 bases at J; junction bases unmatched: 5. This CDR3 contains 13 residues.

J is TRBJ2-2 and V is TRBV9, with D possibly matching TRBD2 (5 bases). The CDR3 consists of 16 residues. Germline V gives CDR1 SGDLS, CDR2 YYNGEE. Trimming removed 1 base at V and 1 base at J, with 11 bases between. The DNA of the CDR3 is TGTGCCAGCAGCGTAAGCGGATTAATGAACACCGGGGAGCTGTTTTTT. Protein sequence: CASSVSGLMNTGELFF.

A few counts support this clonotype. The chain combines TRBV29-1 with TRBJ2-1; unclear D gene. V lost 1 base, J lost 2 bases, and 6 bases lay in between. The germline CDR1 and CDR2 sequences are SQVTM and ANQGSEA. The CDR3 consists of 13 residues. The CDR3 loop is CSVEAQAYNEQFF. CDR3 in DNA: TGCAGCGTTGAAGCTCAAGCCTACAATGAGCAGTTCTTC.

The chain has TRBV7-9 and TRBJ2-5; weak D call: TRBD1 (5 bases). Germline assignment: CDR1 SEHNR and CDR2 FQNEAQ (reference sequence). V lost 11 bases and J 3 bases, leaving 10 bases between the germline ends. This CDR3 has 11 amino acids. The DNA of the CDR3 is TGTGCCGCGCAGGGCGAAGAGACCCAGTACTTC. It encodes CAAQGEETQYF.

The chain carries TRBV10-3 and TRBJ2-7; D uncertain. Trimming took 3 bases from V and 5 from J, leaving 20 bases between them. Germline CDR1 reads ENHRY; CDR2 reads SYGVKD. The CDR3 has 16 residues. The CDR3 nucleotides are TGTGCCATCAGTGATAGGCAGGCCGTCTCTTGGGACGAGCAGTACTTC. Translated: CAISDRQAVSWDEQYF.

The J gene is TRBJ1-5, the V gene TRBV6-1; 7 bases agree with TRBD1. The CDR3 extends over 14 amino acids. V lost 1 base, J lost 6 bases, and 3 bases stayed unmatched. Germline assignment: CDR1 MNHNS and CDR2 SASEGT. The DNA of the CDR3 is TGTGCCAGCAGTGAAGGGGAGGGGGCTCAGCCCCAGCATTTT. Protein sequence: CASSEGEGAQPQHF.

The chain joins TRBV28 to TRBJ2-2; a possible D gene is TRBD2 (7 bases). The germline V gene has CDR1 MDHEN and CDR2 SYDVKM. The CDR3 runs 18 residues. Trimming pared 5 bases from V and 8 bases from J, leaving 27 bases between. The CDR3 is CASSASSVGGGQSGELFF. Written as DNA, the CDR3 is TGTGCCAGCAGTGCCTCCTCCGTAGGGGGGGGGCAGTCTGGGGAGCTGTTTTTT.

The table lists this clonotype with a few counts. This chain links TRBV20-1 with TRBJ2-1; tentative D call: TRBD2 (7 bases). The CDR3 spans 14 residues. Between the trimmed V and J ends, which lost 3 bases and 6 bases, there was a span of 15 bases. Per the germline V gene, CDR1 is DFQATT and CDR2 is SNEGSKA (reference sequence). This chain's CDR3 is CSARRGGRGNEQFF. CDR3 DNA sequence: TGCAGTGCTAGGAGGGGGGGCCGGGGCAATGAGCAGTTCTTC.

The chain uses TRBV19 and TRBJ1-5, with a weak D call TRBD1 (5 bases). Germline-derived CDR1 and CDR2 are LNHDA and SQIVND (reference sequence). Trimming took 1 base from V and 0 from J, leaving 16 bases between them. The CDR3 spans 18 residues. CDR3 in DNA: TGTGCCAGTAGTATAGCTCCCGGGACGAAGAATAGCAATCAGCCCCAGCATTTT. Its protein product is CASSIAPGTKNSNQPQHF.

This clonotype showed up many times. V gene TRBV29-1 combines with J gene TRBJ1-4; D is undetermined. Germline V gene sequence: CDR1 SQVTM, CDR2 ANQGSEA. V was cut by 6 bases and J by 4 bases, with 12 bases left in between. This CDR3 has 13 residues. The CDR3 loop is CSVLGGDNEKLFF. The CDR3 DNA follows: TGCAGCGTACTCGGAGGTGATAATGAAAAACTGTTTTTT.

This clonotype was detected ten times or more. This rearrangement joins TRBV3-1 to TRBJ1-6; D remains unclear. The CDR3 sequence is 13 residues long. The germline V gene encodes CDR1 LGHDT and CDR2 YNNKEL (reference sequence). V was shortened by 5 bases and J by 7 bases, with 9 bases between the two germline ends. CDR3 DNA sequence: TGTGCCAGCAGCGCCCAAGAAAATTCACCCCTCCACTTT. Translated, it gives CASSAQENSPLHF.

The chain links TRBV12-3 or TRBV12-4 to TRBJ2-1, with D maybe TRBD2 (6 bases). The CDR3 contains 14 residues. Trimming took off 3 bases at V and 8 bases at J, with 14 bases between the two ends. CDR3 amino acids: CASSFGGEVYEQFF. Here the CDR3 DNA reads TGTGCCAGCAGTTTTGGCGGGGAGGTCTATGAGCAGTTCTTC.

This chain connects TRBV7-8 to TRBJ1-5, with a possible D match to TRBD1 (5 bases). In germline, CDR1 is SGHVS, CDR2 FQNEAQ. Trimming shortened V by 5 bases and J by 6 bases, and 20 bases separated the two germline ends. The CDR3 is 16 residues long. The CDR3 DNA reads TGTGCCAGCAGCCCGGGGGGTCGAGGGTTCGGTCAGCCCCAGCATTTT. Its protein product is CASSPGGRGFGQPQHF.

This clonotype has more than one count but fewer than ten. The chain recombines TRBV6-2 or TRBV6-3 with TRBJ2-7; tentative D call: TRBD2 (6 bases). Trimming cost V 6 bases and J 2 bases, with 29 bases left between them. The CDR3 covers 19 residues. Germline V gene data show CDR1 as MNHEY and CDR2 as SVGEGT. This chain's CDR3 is CASSNRPIGTPTGAYEQYV. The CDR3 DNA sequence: TGTGCCAGCAGCAACAGACCGATTGGGACCCCGACGGGGGCCTACGAGCAGTACGTC.

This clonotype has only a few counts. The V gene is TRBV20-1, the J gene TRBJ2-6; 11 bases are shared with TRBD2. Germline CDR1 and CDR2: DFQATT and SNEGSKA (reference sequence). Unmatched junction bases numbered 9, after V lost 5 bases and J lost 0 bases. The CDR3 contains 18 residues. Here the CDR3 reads CSARNLAGGSSGANVLTF. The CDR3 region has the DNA TGCAGTGCTCGAAACCTAGCGGGAGGTTCCTCTGGGGCCAACGTCCTGACTTTC.

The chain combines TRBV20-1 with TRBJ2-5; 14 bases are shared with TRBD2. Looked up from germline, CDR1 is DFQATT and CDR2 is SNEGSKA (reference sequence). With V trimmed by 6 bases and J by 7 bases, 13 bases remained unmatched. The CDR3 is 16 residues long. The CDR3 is CSAQGTSGSGLRTQYF. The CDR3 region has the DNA TGCAGTGCGCAAGGGACTAGCGGGAGTGGTTTACGGACCCAGTACTTC.

The CDR3, as DNA: TGCAGTGCTAGGGGACAGGCTGAACCGGCGCAGTATTTT. It codes for CSARGQAEPAQYF. V is TRBV20-1 and J is TRBJ2-3; TRBD1 matches 8 bases. This CDR3 contains 13 residues. In germline, CDR1 is DFQATT, CDR2 SNEGSKA (reference sequence). The V and J ends lost 3 bases and 10 bases, in that order; junction bases with no gene match: 9.

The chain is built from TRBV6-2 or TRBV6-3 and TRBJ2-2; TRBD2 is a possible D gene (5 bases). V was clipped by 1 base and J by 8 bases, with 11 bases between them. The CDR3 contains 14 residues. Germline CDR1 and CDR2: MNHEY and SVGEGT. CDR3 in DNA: TGTGCCAGCAGTTACTATTGGGAGTCGGGGGAGCTGTTTTTT. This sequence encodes CASSYYWESGELFF.

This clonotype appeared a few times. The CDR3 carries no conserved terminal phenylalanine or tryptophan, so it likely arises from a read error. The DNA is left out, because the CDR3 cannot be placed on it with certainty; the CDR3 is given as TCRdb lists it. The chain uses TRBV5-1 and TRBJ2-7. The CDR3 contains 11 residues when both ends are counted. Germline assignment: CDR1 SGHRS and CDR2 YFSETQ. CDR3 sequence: CASSLAQTLQG.

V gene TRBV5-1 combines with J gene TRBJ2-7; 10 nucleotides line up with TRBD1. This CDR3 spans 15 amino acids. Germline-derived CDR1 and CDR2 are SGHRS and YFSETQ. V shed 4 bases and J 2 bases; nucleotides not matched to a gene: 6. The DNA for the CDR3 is TGCGCCAGCAGCCCCCGGACAGGGGGAGCCTACGAGCAGTACTTC. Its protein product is CASSPRTGGAYEQYF.